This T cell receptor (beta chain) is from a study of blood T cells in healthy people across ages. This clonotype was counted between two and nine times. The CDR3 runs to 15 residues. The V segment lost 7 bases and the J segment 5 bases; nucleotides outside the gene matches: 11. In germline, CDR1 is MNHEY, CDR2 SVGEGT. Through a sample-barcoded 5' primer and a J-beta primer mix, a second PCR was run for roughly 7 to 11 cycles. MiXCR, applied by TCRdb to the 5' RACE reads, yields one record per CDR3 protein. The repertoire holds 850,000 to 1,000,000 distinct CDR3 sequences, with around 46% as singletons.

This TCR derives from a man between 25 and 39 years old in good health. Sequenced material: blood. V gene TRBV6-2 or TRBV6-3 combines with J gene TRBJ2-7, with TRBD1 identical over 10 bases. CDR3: CASTGRDRGGNEQYF. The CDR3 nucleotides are TGTGCCAGCACCGGCAGGGACAGGGGAGGAAACGAGCAGTACTTC.